One sample yielded the 25 T cell receptor beta chains listed below, sequenced in a study of shared clonotypes between healthy human individuals. The assay was immunoSEQ multiplex PCR, and TCRdb's table has in-frame clones only and misses some. In the table there are 2,100,000 or so clones, approximately 95% of which are singletons. Sequencing used naive CD4+ T cells sorted from blood. The subset denotes: CD45RA+ positively selected. These receptors all come from a man aged 18-30 years in good health.

The chain recombines TRBV7-9 with TRBJ1-1; D is uncertain. From germline, CDR1 is SEHNR and CDR2 FQNEAQ (reference sequence). Between the trimmed V and J ends, which lost 6 bases and 5 bases, there was a span of 16 bases. The length of the CDR3 is 14 residues. The CDR3 nucleotides read TGTGCCAGCAGAGGTCGTGCGTCGGGGACTGAAGCTTTCTTT. Protein sequence: CASRGRASGTEAFF.

The genes are TRBV19 and TRBJ1-5; 8 bases agree with TRBD1. The CDR3 consists of 16 residues. With 4 bases clipped from V and 5 bases from J, the junction kept 10 bases outside the gene matches. Germline assignment: CDR1 LNHDA and CDR2 SQIVND (reference sequence). The CDR3 sequence is CASSTTGTGGDQPQHF. The CDR3 DNA reads as TGTGCCAGTAGTACCACCGGGACAGGAGGCGATCAGCCCCAGCATTTT.

V usage is TRBV28 and J usage is TRBJ1-5; a weak D match, TRBD1 (6 bases). Germline V CDR1 and CDR2: MDHEN, SYDVKM. The CDR3 is 19 amino acids. Between the trimmed V and J ends, which lost 3 bases and 2 bases, there was a span of 23 bases. The DNA for the CDR3 is TGTGCCAGCAGTTTTCAGGGGAGGGGAGGCGAATTGGGCAATCAGCCCCAGCATTTT. It is translated as CASSFQGRGGELGNQPQHF.

The rearrangement joins TRBV2 to TRBJ1-6; no firm D call. Germline CDR1 SNHLY, CDR2 FYNNEI. This CDR3 comprises 12 residues. V dropped 2 bases and J dropped 11 bases, with 7 bases sitting between them. CDR3 DNA sequence: TGTGCCAGCAGTGAAATGCAGGCACCCCTCCACTTT. This sequence encodes CASSEMQAPLHF.

The chain is built from TRBV27 and TRBJ2-1, with 11 nucleotides matching TRBD2. Germline CDR1 and CDR2: MNHEY and SMNVEV (reference sequence). V trimming: 3 bases; J trimming: 12 bases; junction bases outside the gene matches: 16. This CDR3 contains 17 residues. In DNA, the CDR3 is TGTGCCAGCAGTTTTGAAGGGACTAGCGGCCCTAAGGTCGCGCAGTTCTTC. Its translation is CASSFEGTSGPKVAQFF.

Written as DNA, the CDR3 is TGTGCCAGCAGCCTGGACAGGGGGTCAACGAATGAGCAGTTCTTC. Residues: CASSLDRGSTNEQFF. The chain couples TRBV5-4 to TRBJ2-1, with TRBD1 identical over 10 bases. After removal of 4 bases from V and 7 bases from J, the junction contained 8 bases not matched to a gene. This CDR3 region has 15 residues. The germline V gene encodes CDR1 SGHNT and CDR2 YYREEE (reference sequence).

V usage is TRBV5-1 and J usage is TRBJ2-7; either TRBD1 or TRBD2 may fit D (5 bases each). CDR3 length: 14 amino acids. From germline, CDR1 is SGHRS and CDR2 YFSETQ. Trimming pared 4 bases from V and 3 bases from J, leaving 14 bases between. CDR3 amino acids: CASSPTGPNYEQYF. CDR3 nucleotide sequence: TGCGCCAGCAGCCCAACGGGACCCAACTACGAGCAGTACTTC.

The chain employs TRBV28 and TRBJ2-3, with a possible D match to TRBD2 (5 bases). V dropped 6 bases and J dropped 2 bases, with 9 bases sitting between them. Germline CDR1 and CDR2: MDHEN and SYDVKM. This CDR3 spans 13 amino acids. CDR3 in DNA: TGTGCCAGCAGCCGAGGGTACACAGATACGCAGTATTTT. Protein product: CASSRGYTDTQYF. Full variable domain (rest looked up from reference TRBV28 and TRBJ2-3): DVKVTQSSRYLVKRTGEKVFLECVQDMDHENMFWYRQDPGLGLRLIYFSYDVKMKEKGDIPEGYSVSREKKERFSLILESASTNQTSMYLCASSRGYTDTQYFGPGTRLTVL.

This clone occurred once. The rearrangement links TRBV27 to TRBJ2-7, with TRBD2 matching 7 bases. The CDR3 runs to 14 residues. Germline V gene data show CDR1 as MNHEY and CDR2 as SMNVEV (reference sequence). J lost 3 bases, V lost 4 bases, and 6 bases had no gene match. CDR3 DNA: TGTGCCAGCAGTTCCTCGCGGGGGAACTACGAGCAGTACTTC. Translation gives CASSSSRGNYEQYF.

V gene TRBV4-1 combines with J gene TRBJ2-6, with D possibly being TRBD1 or TRBD2 (5 bases each). Trimming took 10 bases from V and 4 from J, leaving 26 bases between them. The CDR3 is 18 amino acids. Germline loops: CDR1 MGHRA, CDR2 YSYEKL. CDR3 sequence: CAKPLPRGPSDGANVLTF. CDR3 DNA sequence: TGCGCCAAGCCTCTCCCCCGGGGCCCCTCTGACGGGGCCAACGTCCTGACTTTC.

CDR3 coding DNA: TGTGCCAGCAGCTTAGCGGGACCCTACAATGAGCAGTTCTTC. This sequence encodes CASSLAGPYNEQFF. The V gene is TRBV6-1, the J gene TRBJ2-1; 8 bases are a match to TRBD2. This CDR3 has 14 amino acids. Per the germline V gene, CDR1 is MNHNS and CDR2 is SASEGT. The V segment lost 6 bases and the J segment 2 bases; nucleotides outside the gene matches: 3.

The CDR3 region is CASSLEGGSGNTIYF. CDR3 DNA sequence: TGTGCCAGCAGCTTAGAAGGCGGCTCTGGAAACACCATATATTTT. The gene calls are TRBV7-6 and TRBJ1-3; D uncertain. V was cut by 1 base and J by 0 bases, with 7 bases left in between. This CDR3 has 15 residues. Germline values: CDR1 SGHVS, CDR2 FNYEAQ.

The chain carries TRBV28 and TRBJ2-7, with TRBD1 matching 8 bases. Germline V gene lookup returns CDR1 MDHEN and CDR2 SYDVKM. V lost 4 bases and J lost 2; bases outside the gene matches: 7. This CDR3 has 15 residues. CDR3: CASSSTGTGTYEQYF. The CDR3 nucleotides are TGTGCCAGCAGTTCGACCGGGACAGGTACCTACGAGCAGTACTTC. Full variable domain (missing parts from reference TRBV28 and TRBJ2-7): DVKVTQSSRYLVKRTGEKVFLECVQDMDHENMFWYRQDPGLGLRLIYFSYDVKMKEKGDIPEGYSVSREKKERFSLILESASTNQTSMYLCASSSTGTGTYEQYFGPGTRLTVT.

The chain carries TRBV11-2 and TRBJ2-4, with a weak D call TRBD2 (6 bases). The V and J ends lost 2 bases and 7 bases respectively, with 9 bases between them. The germline gives CDR1 SGHAT, CDR2 FQNNGV. This CDR3 has 13 residues. Here the CDR3 DNA reads TGTGCCAGCAGCTTATCACGGGGGAACATTCAGTACTTC. Translation gives CASSLSRGNIQYF.

The chain joins TRBV6-5 to TRBJ2-7; 9 bases agree with TRBD1. This CDR3 contains 14 residues. In germline, CDR1 is MNHEY, CDR2 SVGAGI. With 5 bases clipped from V and 1 base from J, the junction kept 3 bases outside the gene matches. CDR3 coding DNA: TGTGCCAGCAGTATGGGACAGGGTTCCTACGAGCAGTACTTC. Protein sequence: CASSMGQGSYEQYF.

The V and J genes are TRBV2 and TRBJ2-2, with D possibly being TRBD1 or TRBD2 (5 bases each). The V gene's germline CDR1 is SNHLY and CDR2 FYNNEI. There are 14 residues in the CDR3. V lost 8 bases, J lost 4 bases, and 14 bases lay in between. This CDR3 is CASRGQGGTGELFF. CDR3 DNA sequence: TGTGCCAGCCGGGGTCAGGGTGGCACCGGGGAGCTGTTTTTT.

V usage is TRBV18 and J usage is TRBJ2-5; D not certain. CDR3 length: 13 amino acids. The ends were cut back, 1 base at V and 5 bases at J, with 8 bases in the middle. The germline V gene encodes CDR1 KGHSH and CDR2 LQKENI. The CDR3 region is CASSPLVGETQYF. As DNA, the CDR3 is TGTGCCAGCTCACCACTGGTGGGGGAGACCCAGTACTTC.

This clone has a single count. The CDR3 region is CASSDGGLYGYTF. The CDR3 nucleotides read TGTGCCAGCAGTGACGGAGGCCTCTATGGCTACACCTTC. The gene calls are TRBV6-4 and TRBJ1-2; the D is unclear. V was shortened by 2 bases and J by 4 bases, with 8 bases between the two germline ends. This CDR3 comprises 13 residues. Germline V CDR1 and CDR2: MRHNA, SNTAGT.

In regard to this clone: Other DNA sequences in this specimen translate into the identical CDR3. CDR3 region: CASSLSYQPQHF. The CDR3 coding sequence is TGTGCCAGCAGTTTATCATATCAGCCCCAGCATTTT. J is TRBJ1-5 and V is TRBV28; D is unresolved. Trimming cost V 1 base and J 5 bases, with 3 bases left between them. The CDR3 covers 12 residues. Germline CDR1 MDHEN, CDR2 SYDVKM.

V and J are TRBV30 and TRBJ2-7, with D possibly TRBD2 on 6 matching bases. Trimming shortened V by 0 bases and J by 3 bases, and 15 bases separated the two germline ends. From germline, CDR1 is GTSNPN and CDR2 SVGIG (reference sequence). This CDR3 has 15 residues. DNA for the CDR3: TGTGCCTGGAGTGTACATCAACTAGCCCTCTACGAGCAGTACTTC. This codes for CAWSVHQLALYEQYF. Full variable domain (rest looked up from reference TRBV30 and TRBJ2-7): SQTIHQWPATLVQPVGSPLSLECTVEGTSNPNLYWYRQAAGRGLQLLFYSVGIGQISSEVPQNLSASRPQDRQFILSSKKLLLSDSGFYLCAWSVHQLALYEQYFGPGTRLTVT.

The chain carries TRBV30 and TRBJ1-3; no clear D gene. Trimming took 1 base from V and 2 from J, leaving 12 bases between them. Looked up from germline, CDR1 is GTSNPN and CDR2 is SVGIG (reference sequence). This CDR3 is built from 15 residues. The CDR3 nucleotides read TGTGCCTGGAGTGGCACTAGGGCGCCTGGAAACACCATATATTTT. Amino acid sequence: CAWSGTRAPGNTIYF.

The rearrangement uses TRBV5-6 and TRBJ2-6; D not resolved. Germline CDR1 and CDR2: SGHDT and YYEEEE. This CDR3 is 15 amino acids long. The V end lost 6 bases, the J end lost 2 bases, and 12 bases lay between the germline ends. The CDR3 loop reads CASITINTGANVLTF. The CDR3 bases are TGTGCCAGCATCACAATTAACACTGGGGCCAACGTCCTGACTTTC.

This chain joins TRBV4-3 and TRBJ2-2; 8 nucleotides match TRBD2. The CDR3 is 15 residues long. The germline V gene has CDR1 LGHNA and CDR2 YSLEER. V lost 1 base, J lost 5 bases, and 3 bases stayed unmatched. CDR3 DNA: TGCGCCAGCAGCCAAGCCAGCGGGAGTACCGGGGAGCTGTTTTTT. It translates to CASSQASGSTGELFF.

V and J are TRBV25-1 and TRBJ1-1; D may be TRBD1 (6 bases). Deletions cut 3 bases from V and 0 bases from J, with 14 bases between. CDR3 length: 16 amino acids. From germline, CDR1 is MGHDK and CDR2 SYGVNS. CDR3 protein: CASSDQRTGMNTEAFF. The CDR3 DNA sequence: TGTGCCAGCAGTGACCAAAGAACAGGGATGAACACTGAAGCTTTCTTT.

The chain uses TRBV5-1 and TRBJ2-2, with D possibly TRBD1 on 6 matching bases. Germline CDR1 and CDR2: SGHRS and YFSETQ. V was pared by 2 bases and J by 4 bases, with 15 bases between. The CDR3 has 16 residues. The CDR3 DNA reads TGCGCCAGCAGCTTTGTCCCACAGGGTGCCACCGGGGAGCTGTTTTTT. Amino acid sequence: CASSFVPQGATGELFF.